The clone carrying this TCR beta chain was picked up one time. Germline V gene sequence: CDR1 SGHAT, CDR2 FQNNGV. Trimming left V 3 bases short and J 4 bases short, with 21 bases between. The CDR3 consists of 17 residues. This sample stems from a study of blood T cell repertoires in COVID-19. The assay was immunoSEQ multiplex PCR, and TCRdb's table has in-frame clones only and misses some. The data contain around 64,000 clones, roughly 89% of them seen just once; the ten biggest clones take up approximately 1.9%. Sequenced material: peripheral blood. This clonotype was obtained from a man under 40 with acute or convalescent COVID-19. This chain links TRBV11-2 with TRBJ1-2; D is uncertain. This chain's CDR3 is CASSLAIQSRGSYGYTF. The CDR3 DNA is TGTGCCAGCAGCTTGGCCATTCAGTCGAGAGGTTCCTATGGCTACACCTTC. The complete variable domain, with remaining parts taken from reference TRBV11-2 and TRBJ1-2, reads EAGVAQSPRYKIIEKRQSVAFWCNPISGHATLYWYQQILGQGPKLLIQFQNNGVVDDSQLPKDRFSAERLKGVDSTLKIQPAKLEDSAVYLCASSLAIQSRGSYGYTFGSGTRLTVV.